One sample yielded the 15 T cell receptor beta chains listed below, sequenced in a study of blood T cell repertoires in COVID-19. The table came from immunoSEQ multiplex PCR; TCRdb's copy has only in-frame clones and leaves some out. The sample holds roughly 150,000 clones, around 84% seen once. Sequencing was carried out using PBMCs or T cells enriched from blood (not recorded which). The receptors stem from a man aged 50-60 years who had recovered from COVID-19.

This chain connects TRBV19 to TRBJ2-1; 9 positions match TRBD1. Germline V gene sequence: CDR1 LNHDA, CDR2 SQIVND (reference sequence). The CDR3 spans 15 residues. J was trimmed by 6 bases and V by 7 bases; bases with no gene match: 10. The CDR3 reads CASTMGQGYGNEQFF. Written as DNA, the CDR3 is TGTGCCAGTACCATGGGACAGGGTTATGGCAATGAGCAGTTCTTC.

The chain is built from TRBV5-1 and TRBJ2-7; the D gene is possibly TRBD1 (6 bases). The CDR3 contains 15 residues. V lost 0 bases, J lost 5 bases, and 15 bases lay in between. Germline assignment: CDR1 SGHRS and CDR2 YFSETQ. DNA for the CDR3: TGCGCCAGCAGCTTGGCTTCGTCCGGGACAAACGAGCAGTACTTC. Translating it yields CASSLASSGTNEQYF.

This clone showed up many times. The chain is built from TRBV6-5 and TRBJ2-2, with 7 bases fitting TRBD2. The V segment lost 2 bases and the J segment 2 bases; nucleotides outside the gene matches: 5. The CDR3 has 16 amino acids. Germline V lookup: CDR1 MNHEY, CDR2 SVGAGI. CDR3 in DNA: TGTGCCAGCAGTTACACCGGGGGGTCTAACACCGGGGAGCTGTTTTTT. This gives the protein CASSYTGGSNTGELFF.

V and J are TRBV7-9 and TRBJ2-7; 8 nucleotides agree with TRBD1. The V segment lost 1 base and the J segment 9 bases; nucleotides outside the gene matches: 23. CDR1 is SEHNR, CDR2 FQNEAQ, per germline (reference sequence). The CDR3 covers 19 residues. This CDR3 reads CASSLVAWRGTGPTSVQYF. In nucleotides, the CDR3 is TGTGCCAGCAGCTTAGTTGCGTGGAGGGGGACAGGACCTACGAGCGTGCAGTACTTC.

The chain couples TRBV12-3 or TRBV12-4 to TRBJ2-7; TRBD1 agrees at 7 bases. The CDR3 extends over 13 amino acids. Trimming removed 3 bases from V and 5 bases from J; junction bases left unmatched: 4. DNA of the CDR3: TGTGCCAGCAGTTTCAGGGGGTCCCACGAGCAGTACTTC. Translation: CASSFRGSHEQYF.

The chain combines TRBV5-6 with TRBJ1-2; D might be TRBD1 (5 bases). The CDR3 runs to 19 residues. Trimming removed 0 bases at V and 6 bases at J, with 27 bases between. From germline, CDR1 is SGHDT and CDR2 YYEEEE. The CDR3 reads CASSLVWRGRDYRLNGYTF. The DNA for the CDR3 is TGTGCCAGCAGCTTGGTTTGGCGGGGTAGGGACTATCGACTTAATGGCTACACCTTC.

The chain has TRBV19 and TRBJ1-2; a possible D gene is TRBD1 (5 bases). V lost 4 bases to trimming and J lost 6 bases, with 18 bases between them. This CDR3 is built from 15 residues. Germline-derived CDR1 and CDR2 are LNHDA and SQIVND (reference sequence). The DNA of the CDR3 is TGTGCCAGTAGTACGTCAGGGTCTACTTATAATGGCTACACCTTC. Translation: CASSTSGSTYNGYTF.

The chain links TRBV7-3 to TRBJ2-1; 11 bases map to TRBD2. Germline V gene sequence: CDR1 SGHTA, CDR2 FQGTGA. The CDR3 extends over 16 amino acids. After removal of 8 bases from V and 5 bases from J, the junction contained 11 bases not matched to a gene. The CDR3 bases are TGTGCCAGCGGCCAAGAACTAGCGGGGGTCAACAATGAGCAGTTCTTC. Its translation is CASGQELAGVNNEQFF.

The genes are TRBV7-8 and TRBJ2-7, with D tentatively TRBD2 (6 bases). The CDR3 is 15 residues long. From germline, CDR1 is SGHVS and CDR2 FQNEAQ. V was trimmed by 2 bases and J by 2 bases, leaving 13 bases between them. DNA of the CDR3: TGTGCCAGCAGCTTAAATAGAGGGGAGGCCTACGAGCAGTACTTC. It codes for CASSLNRGEAYEQYF.

This chain connects TRBV24-1 to TRBJ1-6, with 7 bases lining up with TRBD1. The V gene end was trimmed by 11 bases and the J gene end by 3 bases; junction bases not matched to a gene: 12. The CDR3 has 16 amino acids. The V gene's germline CDR1 is KGHDR and CDR2 SFDVKD. For the CDR3, the DNA is TGTGCCATCTTGGTCGACCGGGACAGCTATAATTCACCCCTCCACTTT. It translates to CAILVDRDSYNSPLHF.

This chain joins TRBV7-8 and TRBJ2-5; no clear D. V dropped 5 bases and J dropped 5 bases, with 12 bases sitting between them. This CDR3 region has 13 residues. Germline CDR1 and CDR2: SGHVS and FQNEAQ. In DNA form, the CDR3 reads TGTGCCAGCAGCCGCCGTGCCGGGGAGACCCAGTACTTC. Translating it yields CASSRRAGETQYF.

The V gene is TRBV2, the J gene TRBJ1-2; D is perhaps TRBD1 (6 bases). The CDR3 is 14 residues long. In germline, CDR1 is SNHLY, CDR2 FYNNEI. Between the trimmed V and J ends, which lost 5 bases and 5 bases, there was a span of 15 bases. The CDR3 nucleotides are TGTGCCAGCAGTTCGGACAGATATAAGTATGGCTACACCTTC. Its translation: CASSSDRYKYGYTF.

The chain couples TRBV9 to TRBJ1-6; the D gene is possibly TRBD1 (6 bases). The germline V gene encodes CDR1 SGDLS and CDR2 YYNGEE. Trimming left V 7 bases short and J 0 bases short, with 11 bases between. The length of the CDR3 is 15 residues. CDR3: CASGGLSSYNSPLHF. CDR3 nucleotide sequence: TGTGCCAGCGGGGGCCTAAGCTCCTATAATTCACCCCTCCACTTT.

This chain's CDR3 is CASSLKSGSGYNEQFF. CDR3 coding DNA: TGTGCCAGCAGCTTAAAAAGCGGGAGTGGGTACAATGAGCAGTTCTTC. The V gene is TRBV7-3, the J gene TRBJ2-1, with 8 bases that match TRBD2. Germline V lookup: CDR1 SGHTA, CDR2 FQGTGA. With V trimmed by 1 base and J by 4 bases, 6 bases remained unmatched. This CDR3 region has 16 residues.

V and J are TRBV6-5 and TRBJ2-5; D uncertain. The V and J ends lost 6 bases and 4 bases respectively, with 12 bases between them. The V gene's germline CDR1 is MNHEY and CDR2 SVGAGI. The CDR3 covers 13 residues. The CDR3: CASSLPGGETQYF. In DNA form, the CDR3 reads TGTGCCAGCAGCCTCCCGGGTGGAGAGACCCAGTACTTC.